Each of the 5 T cell receptor beta chains below was sequenced from the same sample in a study of cytomegalovirus exposure and HLA in healthy donors. The PCR made use of 60 Vbeta and 13 Jbeta primers. Only in-frame clones appear in the TCRdb table, and some are missing; sequencing was by immunoSEQ multiplex PCR. The sample lists 73,000 or so clones, 60% to 75% occurring once. Sequenced sample: PBMCs. The receptors originated from a woman in her 40s in good health and CMV-seropositive.

The rearrangement uses TRBV7-8 and TRBJ2-5, with D possibly being TRBD1 (6 bases). The CDR3 totals 14 residues. In germline, CDR1 is SGHVS, CDR2 FQNEAQ. The V and J ends lost 2 bases and 0 bases respectively, with 7 bases between them. The chain's CDR3 is CASSLRTDQETQYF. Here the CDR3 DNA reads TGTGCCAGCAGCTTAAGGACAGACCAAGAGACCCAGTACTTC.

The rearrangement uses TRBV7-6 and TRBJ1-3, with no clear D. V shed 4 bases and J shed 6 bases, with 7 bases lying between them. CDR1 SGHVS and CDR2 FNYEAQ come from the germline V gene. The CDR3 extends over 12 amino acids. CDR3: CASSSGENTIYF. The CDR3 nucleotides are TGTGCCAGCAGCTCCGGTGAAAACACCATATATTTT.

The chain uses TRBV19 and TRBJ1-1, with D unresolved. Germline CDR1 LNHDA, CDR2 SQIVND (reference sequence). V was clipped by 7 bases and J by 4 bases, with 13 bases between them. CDR3 size: 13 residues. Here the CDR3 DNA reads TGTGCCAGTACCCTCCACAGTAGCACTGAAGCTTTCTTT. The encoded protein is CASTLHSSTEAFF.

This clone occurred once. This sequence joins TRBV4-1 and TRBJ2-7, with 8 positions matching TRBD1. Germline lookup yields CDR1 MGHRA and CDR2 YSYEKL. With 4 bases clipped from V and 3 bases from J, the junction kept 11 bases outside the gene matches. The CDR3 runs 16 residues. The CDR3 coding sequence is TGCGCCAGCAGCCCCGGCCCCGGGACAGGACGCTACGAGCAGTACTTC. Protein product: CASSPGPGTGRYEQYF.

The chain carries TRBV18 and TRBJ1-2; possibly TRBD1 for D (5 bases). This CDR3 is 13 amino acids long. V lost 2 bases, J lost 10 bases, and 14 bases lay in between. CDR1 KGHSH and CDR2 LQKENI come from the germline V gene. The CDR3 coding sequence is TGTGCCAGCTCACCAGGTCAGGGCCCTTTCTACACCTTC. As protein: CASSPGQGPFYTF. Full variable domain (rest looked up from reference TRBV18 and TRBJ1-2): NAGVMQNPRHLVRRRGQEARLRCSPMKGHSHVYWYRQLPEEGLKFMVYLQKENIIDESGMPKERFSAEFPKEGPSILRIQQVVRGDSAAYFCASSPGQGPFYTFGSGTRLTVV.